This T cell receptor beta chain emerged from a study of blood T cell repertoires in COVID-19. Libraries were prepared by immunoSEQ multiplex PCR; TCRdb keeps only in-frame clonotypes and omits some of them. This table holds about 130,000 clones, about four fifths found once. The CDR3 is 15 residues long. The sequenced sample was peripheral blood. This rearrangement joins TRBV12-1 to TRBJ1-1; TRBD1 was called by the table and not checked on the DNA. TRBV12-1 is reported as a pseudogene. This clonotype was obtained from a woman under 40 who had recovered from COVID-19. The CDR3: CASSWETGDGTEAFF. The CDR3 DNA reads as TGTGCCAGCAGCTGGGAGACAGGGGATGGCACTGAAGCTTTCTTT.